The T cell receptor (beta chain) under discussion was sequenced for a study of Graves' ophthalmopathy and Graves' hyperthyroidism. Study in general: Peripheral blood (taken before any treatment) was collected at initial diagnosis. Study-wide findings and caveats: From stable hyperthyroidism, ophthalmopathy was separated by a 13-signature model with 87.88% sensitivity and less than 82% specificity.

Germline V gene data show CDR1 as SGDLS and CDR2 as YYNGEE. The CDR3 runs to 16 residues. V was shortened by 0 bases and J by 2 bases, with 14 bases between the two germline ends. This clonotype turned up a few times. Its antigen is still unknown. RNA transcripts were the template, and TCR beta CDR3 regions were amplified from them. Second-round multiplex PCR came after first-round RT-PCR with HTBI primers. MiXCR, run by TCRdb on the multiplex PCR reads, gives a single entry per CDR3 protein. The sample includes hundreds of thousands of distinct CDR3 sequences, around an eighth of them seen just once. Establishment of the diagnosis relied upon clinical symptoms, serum thyroxine, TRAb, thyroid ultrasound and orbital computed tomography. Someone took the PBMCs out of roughly 10 ml of fresh peripheral blood.

The chain employs TRBV9 and TRBJ2-5; D may be TRBD2 (6 bases). Sequences were obtained from blood. The source of this sequence is a woman between 25 and 40 years old with Graves' ophthalmopathy. CDR3 nucleotides: TGTGCCAGCAGCGTAGGGGTGGGAGGCCCTCAAGAGACCCAGTACTTC. It is translated as CASSVGVGGPQETQYF.